One sample yielded the 19 T cell receptor beta chains listed below, sequenced in a study of shared clonotypes between healthy human individuals. Clones were read by immunoSEQ multiplex PCR, and TCRdb kept only the in-frame ones, dropping some. The table has millions of clones, roughly nine tenths seen once. The sample taken for sequencing was naive CD4+ T cells sorted from blood. Subset denoted: CD45RA+ positively selected. These receptors originate from a young man in good health.

The rearrangement joins TRBV4-2 to TRBJ2-5, with 7 bases aligning to TRBD2. The CDR3 has 14 residues. Germline lookup yields CDR1 LGHNA and CDR2 YNFKEQ. Germline trimming cut 1 base from V and 3 bases from J; bases unmatched to any gene: 2. The CDR3 here is CASSQAGGEETQYF. CDR3 in DNA: TGTGCCAGCAGCCAAGCTGGGGGGGAAGAGACCCAGTACTTC.

The chain carries TRBV6-1 and TRBJ1-6, with TRBD1 identical over 7 bases. CDR3 length equals 16 residues. Germline CDR1 reads MNHNS; CDR2 reads SASEGT. Trimming took 4 bases from V and 5 from J; bases not matched to a gene: 8. The chain's CDR3 is CASSGGGFTNNSPLHF. The CDR3 DNA is TGTGCCAGCAGTGGAGGGGGCTTTACCAATAATTCACCCCTCCACTTT.

This clone was detected a few times. This chain links TRBV4-1 with TRBJ1-6; 7 bases fit TRBD1. CDR1 is MGHRA, CDR2 YSYEKL, per germline. This CDR3 contains 15 residues. J gave up 7 bases and V 3 bases, and 6 bases lay outside the gene matches. CDR3 in DNA: TGCGCCAGCAGCCATGGGGACAGCCGAAATTCACCCCTCCACTTT. Protein sequence: CASSHGDSRNSPLHF.

The CDR3 region has the DNA TGTGCCAGCAGCTTAGACTTTGGGGTTGTCTACAATGAGCAGTTCTTC. As protein: CASSLDFGVVYNEQFF. The rearrangement uses TRBV7-8 and TRBJ2-1; the D is unclear. The ends were cut back, 1 base at V and 3 bases at J, with 13 bases in the middle. Germline V gene lookup returns CDR1 SGHVS and CDR2 FQNEAQ. This CDR3 has 16 amino acids.

V gene TRBV21-1 combines with J gene TRBJ1-5. TRBV21-1 is designated a pseudogene. The CDR3 runs to 18 residues. The DNA of the CDR3 is TGTGCCAGCAGCAAAGCCTGGTCGCGGGGGGGGAGCAATCAGCCCCAGCATTTT. Protein sequence: CASSKAWSRGGSNQPQHF.

The chain recombines TRBV7-9 with TRBJ2-2; the match to TRBD2 covers 10 bases. The length of the CDR3 is 15 residues. The V segment lost 4 bases and the J segment 4 bases; nucleotides outside the gene matches: 3. From germline, CDR1 is SEHNR and CDR2 FQNEAQ (reference sequence). The DNA of the CDR3 is TGTGCCAGCAGCTCCGGGACTAGCGTCACCGGGGAGCTGTTTTTT. It specifies CASSSGTSVTGELFF.

Here the CDR3 DNA reads TGTGCCATTGGGACGGCAGGGAGCAATCAGCCCCAGCATTTT. This translates into CAIGTAGSNQPQHF. This chain uses TRBV7-8 with TRBJ1-5; a possible D gene is TRBD1 (5 bases). Germline CDR1 SGHVS, CDR2 FQNEAQ. Trimming cost V 10 bases and J 1 base, with 14 bases left between them. This CDR3 has 14 residues.

The chain links TRBV30 to TRBJ2-1; no firm D call. The V end was cut by 0 bases, the J end by 7 bases, with 10 bases between. The CDR3 consists of 13 residues. Germline V gene data show CDR1 as GTSNPN and CDR2 as SVGIG (reference sequence). The CDR3 loop reads CAWSVRIGNEQFF. DNA of the CDR3: TGTGCCTGGAGTGTACGGATCGGAAATGAGCAGTTCTTC.

The rearrangement links TRBV10-2 to TRBJ1-5; D is unclear. Per the germline V gene, CDR1 is WSHSY and CDR2 is SAAADI. V was pared by 8 bases and J by 2 bases, with 10 bases between. There are 13 residues in the CDR3. The CDR3 here is CASQSVGNQPQHF. CDR3 nucleotides: TGCGCCAGCCAAAGCGTAGGCAATCAGCCCCAGCATTTT.

This clone has just one count. J is TRBJ2-6 and V is TRBV4-1, with D hard to call. Trimming removed 0 bases at V and 0 bases at J, with 6 bases between. The CDR3 sequence is 16 residues long. Germline-derived CDR1 and CDR2 are MGHRA and YSYEKL. The CDR3 DNA follows: TGCGCCAGCAGCCAAGATAGAAGCTCTGGGGCCAACGTCCTGACTTTC. Translation: CASSQDRSSGANVLTF.

The chain links TRBV28 to TRBJ2-7; no reliable D call. Per the germline V gene, CDR1 is MDHEN and CDR2 is SYDVKM. Between the trimmed V and J ends, which lost 5 bases and 3 bases, there was a span of 8 bases. The CDR3 has 12 amino acids. The CDR3 protein is CASSKVRYEQYF. CDR3 coding DNA: TGTGCCAGCAGTAAGGTACGCTACGAGCAGTACTTC.

V and J are TRBV27 and TRBJ2-7; D might be TRBD2 (6 bases). The germline gives CDR1 MNHEY, CDR2 SMNVEV (reference sequence). V lost 6 bases and J lost 7, with 10 bases in between. The CDR3 runs 11 residues. In DNA, the CDR3 is TGTGCCAGCAGACTCGGGGGAGAGCAGTACTTC. Protein: CASRLGGEQYF.

CDR3 loop: CASSQMNTEAFF. Written as DNA, the CDR3 is TGTGCCAGCAGCCAGATGAACACTGAAGCTTTCTTT. The chain combines TRBV7-9 with TRBJ1-1; D not certain. The germline V gene encodes CDR1 SEHNR and CDR2 FQNEAQ (reference sequence). This CDR3 comprises 12 residues. The V end was cut by 5 bases, the J end by 0 bases, with 4 bases between.

The chain couples TRBV7-6 to TRBJ2-2; D not resolved. CDR3 size: 12 residues. Germline V gene lookup returns CDR1 SGHVS and CDR2 FNYEAQ. V was clipped by 0 bases and J by 7 bases, with 3 bases between them. The CDR3 DNA sequence: TGTGCCAGCAGCTTAGCAGTCGGGGAGCTGTTTTTT. Protein sequence: CASSLAVGELFF.

This chain links TRBV6-1 with TRBJ2-7; D is possibly TRBD2 (5 bases). The V gene lost 10 bases and the J gene lost 0 bases, with 13 bases spanning the gap. Germline CDR1 reads MNHNS; CDR2 reads SASEGT. This CDR3 has 13 residues. This CDR3 is CATWAGSSYEQYF. The CDR3 DNA reads TGTGCCACCTGGGCGGGCAGCTCCTACGAGCAGTACTTC.

This chain uses TRBV7-2 with TRBJ1-2; D not resolved. Trimming pared 0 bases from V and 2 bases from J, leaving 13 bases between. Looked up from germline, CDR1 is SGHTA and CDR2 is FQGNSA. CDR3 length: 16 residues. CDR3 bases: TGTGCCAGCAGCTTAGCGCGGGGAGGCGGGAACTATGGCTACACCTTC. It specifies CASSLARGGGNYGYTF. The full variable domain, rest sourced from reference TRBV7-2 and TRBJ1-2, is GAGVSQSPSNKVTEKGKDVELRCDPISGHTALYWYRQSLGQGLEFLIYFQGNSAPDKSGLPSDRFSAERTGGSVSTLTIQRTQQEDSAVYLCASSLARGGGNYGYTFGSGTRLTVV.

The chain uses TRBV5-5 and TRBJ1-1; tentatively, D is TRBD1 (6 bases). Looked up from germline, CDR1 is SGHKS and CDR2 is YYEKEE (reference sequence). This CDR3 region has 13 residues. Trimming removed 0 bases from V and 5 bases from J, with 8 bases in between. The CDR3 sequence is CASSLGGGTEAFF. The CDR3, as DNA: TGTGCCAGCAGCTTGGGAGGGGGAACTGAAGCTTTCTTT.

The chain joins TRBV5-1 to TRBJ1-4; D remains unclear. Germline CDR1 is SGHRS and CDR2 is YFSETQ. V lost 2 bases, J lost 0 bases, and 11 bases lay in between. The CDR3 totals 16 residues. DNA for the CDR3: TGCGCCAGCAGCTTCACCAAAATAGCAACTAATGAAAAACTGTTTTTT. Its protein product is CASSFTKIATNEKLFF.

The chain joins TRBV5-6 to TRBJ1-3, with unresolved D. The germline gives CDR1 SGHDT, CDR2 YYEEEE. This CDR3 region has 14 residues. Trimming removed 4 bases at V and 2 bases at J, with 10 bases between. The CDR3 coding sequence is TGTGCCAGCAGCGTTCTGGGGACTGGAAACACCATATATTTT. Translated: CASSVLGTGNTIYF.